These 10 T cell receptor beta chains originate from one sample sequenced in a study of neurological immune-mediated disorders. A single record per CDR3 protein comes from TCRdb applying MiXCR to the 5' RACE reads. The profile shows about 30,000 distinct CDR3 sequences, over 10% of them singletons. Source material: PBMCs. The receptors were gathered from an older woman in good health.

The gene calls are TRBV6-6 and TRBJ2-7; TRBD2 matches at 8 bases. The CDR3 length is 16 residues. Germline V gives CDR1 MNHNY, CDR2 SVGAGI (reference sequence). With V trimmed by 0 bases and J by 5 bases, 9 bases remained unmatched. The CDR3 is CASSYSERGRKNEQYF. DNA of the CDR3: TGTGCCAGCAGTTACTCGGAGCGGGGGCGCAAAAACGAGCAGTACTTC.

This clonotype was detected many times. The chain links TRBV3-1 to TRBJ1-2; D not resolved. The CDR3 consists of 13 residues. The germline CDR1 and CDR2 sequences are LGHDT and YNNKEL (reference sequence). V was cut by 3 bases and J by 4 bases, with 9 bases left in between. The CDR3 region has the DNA TGTGCCAGCAGCCAGGGTCGGACCTATGGCTACACCTTC. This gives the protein CASSQGRTYGYTF. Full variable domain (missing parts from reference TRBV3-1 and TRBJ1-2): DTAVSQTPKYLVTQMGNDKSIKCEQNLGHDTMYWYKQDSKKFLKIMFSYNNKELIINETVPNRFSPKSPDKAHLNLHINSLELGDSAVYFCASSQGRTYGYTFGSGTRLTVV.

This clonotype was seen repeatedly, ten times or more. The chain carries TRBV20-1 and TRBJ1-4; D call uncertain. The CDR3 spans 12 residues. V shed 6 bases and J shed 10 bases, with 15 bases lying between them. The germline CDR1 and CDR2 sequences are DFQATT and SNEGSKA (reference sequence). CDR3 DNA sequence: TGCAGTGCCAATGGCGGAAGAGGAAAACTGTTTTTT. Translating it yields CSANGGRGKLFF.

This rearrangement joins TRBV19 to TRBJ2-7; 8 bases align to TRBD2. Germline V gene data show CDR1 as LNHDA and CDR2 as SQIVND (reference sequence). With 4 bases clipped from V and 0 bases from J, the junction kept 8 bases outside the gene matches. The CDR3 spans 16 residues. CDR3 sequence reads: CASSTFRSGGSYEQYF. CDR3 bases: TGTGCCAGTAGTACCTTCCGGAGCGGGGGCTCCTACGAGCAGTACTTC.

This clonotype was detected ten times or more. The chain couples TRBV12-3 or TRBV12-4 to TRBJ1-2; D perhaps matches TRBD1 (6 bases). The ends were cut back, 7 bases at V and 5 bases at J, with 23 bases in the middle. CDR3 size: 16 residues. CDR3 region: CASTLGGGGWSYGYTF. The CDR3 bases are TGTGCCAGCACCCTGGGAGGGGGGGGTTGGAGTTATGGCTACACCTTC.

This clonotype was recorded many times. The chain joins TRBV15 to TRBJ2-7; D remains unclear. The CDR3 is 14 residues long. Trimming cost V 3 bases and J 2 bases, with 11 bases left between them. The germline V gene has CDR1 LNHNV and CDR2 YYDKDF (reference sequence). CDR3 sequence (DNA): TGTGCCACCAGCAGTTACAGACCCCCCTACGAGCAGTACTTC. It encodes CATSSYRPPYEQYF.

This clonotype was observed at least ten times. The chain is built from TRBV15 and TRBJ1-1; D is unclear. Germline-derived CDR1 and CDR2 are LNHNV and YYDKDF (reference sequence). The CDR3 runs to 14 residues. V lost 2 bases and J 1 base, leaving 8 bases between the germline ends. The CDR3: CATSRRTENTEAFF. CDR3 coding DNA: TGTGCCACCAGCAGAAGGACGGAGAACACTGAAGCTTTCTTT.

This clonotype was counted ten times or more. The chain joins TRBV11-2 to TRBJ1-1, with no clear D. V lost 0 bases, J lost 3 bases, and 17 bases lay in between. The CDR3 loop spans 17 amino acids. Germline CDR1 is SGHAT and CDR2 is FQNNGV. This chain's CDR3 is CASSLDRVGDDHTEAFF. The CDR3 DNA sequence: TGTGCCAGCAGCTTAGATAGGGTCGGGGATGACCACACTGAAGCTTTCTTT.

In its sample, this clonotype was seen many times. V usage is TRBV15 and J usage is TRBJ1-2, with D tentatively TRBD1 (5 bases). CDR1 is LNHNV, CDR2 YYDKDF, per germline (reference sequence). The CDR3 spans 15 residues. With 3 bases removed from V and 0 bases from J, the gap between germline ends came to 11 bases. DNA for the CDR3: TGTGCCACCAGCAGGGACATTTTCCCTAACTATGGCTACACCTTC. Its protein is CATSRDIFPNYGYTF.

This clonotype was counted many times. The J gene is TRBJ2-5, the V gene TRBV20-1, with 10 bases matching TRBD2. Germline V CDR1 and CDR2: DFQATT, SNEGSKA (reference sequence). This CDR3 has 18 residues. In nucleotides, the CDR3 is TGCAGGCTGCTGGGGGTAGGACTAGCGGACGAAGACCAAGAGACCCAGTACTTC. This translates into CRLLGVGLADEDQETQYF.